Below are 32 T cell receptor beta chains sequenced from a single sample in a study of T cell responses to AZD1222 COVID-19 vaccine (dated by TCRdb to about 2021). Library preparation was by the immunoSEQ multiplex PCR assay. The immuneACCESS repertoire file appears here via TCRdb, limited to in-frame rearrangements. These files lack a portion of the clones; in checked studies, under half of the deficit traces to unresolved V genes, and the cause of the others is not known. Recorded for this sample are more than 95,000 clones; approximately 90% of them occurred a single time. Roughly 4.5% of the sample lies in the top ten. In light of the paper, this sample's time point label describes: baseline before first vaccination. The sample was peripheral blood, taken on day 0 of AZD1222 vaccination. These receptors were obtained from an adult in good health.

The J gene is TRBJ2-3, the V gene TRBV10-3, with D maybe TRBD2 (6 bases). The CDR3 is 15 amino acids. Germline CDR1 and CDR2: ENHRY and SYGVKD. V lost 8 bases and J lost 2, with 17 bases in between. CDR3: CAIGGKAASTDTQYF. In DNA, the CDR3 is TGTGCCATCGGGGGGAAGGCAGCTTCCACAGATACGCAGTATTTT.

The chain has TRBV10-2 and TRBJ1-5; possible D gene TRBD1, 6 bases. The germline V gene encodes CDR1 WSHSY and CDR2 SAAADI. The CDR3 is 9 residues long. V was trimmed by 9 bases and J by 15 bases, leaving 12 bases between them. In nucleotides, the CDR3 is TGCGCCAGGAGACAGGCAGCGCATTTT. Its protein product is CARRQAAHF.

The J gene is TRBJ2-7, the V gene TRBV19; 7 bases line up with TRBD1. This CDR3 contains 13 residues. Trimming at V came to 7 bases and at J to 3 bases, leaving 6 bases not matched to a gene. CDR1 and CDR2 from the germline V gene are LNHDA and SQIVND (reference sequence). CDR3 DNA: TGTGCCAGTACTCCTCGGGACAGCTACGAGCAGTACTTC. Its translation is CASTPRDSYEQYF.

This clone came up once. The V call is TRBV24-1, the J call TRBJ2-3; D is ambiguous. V was clipped by 1 base and J by 2 bases, with 12 bases between them. CDR1 is KGHDR, CDR2 SFDVKD, per germline. The CDR3 spans 16 residues. The chain's CDR3 is CATSDFGRHITDTQYF. The CDR3, as DNA: TGTGCCACCAGTGATTTCGGACGGCACATCACAGATACGCAGTATTTT.

This sequence joins TRBV4-1 and TRBJ1-5, with D possibly being TRBD1 (5 bases). V was pared by 1 base and J by 4 bases, with 23 bases between. Germline V gives CDR1 MGHRA, CDR2 YSYEKL. This CDR3 has 19 residues. In nucleotides, the CDR3 is TGCGCCAGCAGCCAAGTCGATCTGGGACTCCCACGACCAAATCAGCCCCAGCATTTT. Protein: CASSQVDLGLPRPNQPQHF.

Here the CDR3 DNA reads TGTGCCAGCAGCGTAGCGAGTCAGCCCCAGCATTTT. As protein: CASSVASQPQHF. The chain employs TRBV9 and TRBJ1-5; unclear D gene. The CDR3 is 12 residues long. The V end was cut by 0 bases, the J end by 6 bases, with 4 bases between. The germline V gene has CDR1 SGDLS and CDR2 YYNGEE.

This clone came up once. The chain combines TRBV25-1 with TRBJ1-1; possible D gene TRBD1, 5 bases. CDR1 is MGHDK and CDR2 is SYGVNS in the germline V gene. The CDR3 has 13 amino acids. V was clipped by 3 bases and J by 5 bases, with 10 bases between them. CDR3 region: CASSDGGGTEAFF. DNA for the CDR3: TGTGCCAGCAGTGATGGGGGAGGGACTGAAGCTTTCTTT.

V and J are TRBV4-2 and TRBJ1-5; 8 bases fit TRBD1. The V gene end was trimmed by 0 bases and the J gene end by 3 bases; junction bases not matched to a gene: 10. CDR1 LGHNA and CDR2 YNFKEQ come from the germline V gene. The CDR3 extends over 18 amino acids. The CDR3 spells CASSQDRQGIAANQPQHF. The CDR3 DNA follows: TGTGCCAGCAGCCAAGATAGACAGGGGATTGCAGCCAATCAGCCCCAGCATTTT.

The CDR3 protein is CATLLGKEMNTEAFF. The CDR3 DNA sequence: TGTGCCACCCTTCTCGGGAAAGAAATGAACACTGAAGCTTTCTTT. The genes are TRBV24-1 and TRBJ1-1; no clear D gene. There are 15 residues in the CDR3. Germline values: CDR1 KGHDR, CDR2 SFDVKD. V lost 9 bases to trimming and J lost 0 bases, with 16 bases between them.

The V call is TRBV5-1, the J call TRBJ1-3; no clear D. The CDR3 contains 15 residues. Germline CDR1 and CDR2: SGHRS and YFSETQ. Trimming took off 4 bases at V and 0 bases at J, with 11 bases between the two ends. CDR3 amino acids: CASSGGDSSGNTIYF. The CDR3 coding sequence is TGCGCCAGCAGCGGAGGTGATTCCTCTGGAAACACCATATATTTT.

This chain joins TRBV7-9 and TRBJ1-6; D remains ambiguous. Germline V gene sequence: CDR1 SEHNR, CDR2 FQNEAQ (reference sequence). Trimming cost V 1 base and J 7 bases, with 14 bases left between them. This CDR3 spans 16 amino acids. CDR3 nucleotides: TGTGCCAGCAGCTTAGATCGAAACCGAGAGAATTCACCCCTCCACTTT. Translation gives CASSLDRNRENSPLHF.

The chain couples TRBV19 to TRBJ1-2, with unresolved D. The length of the CDR3 is 14 residues. CDR1 and CDR2 from the germline V gene are LNHDA and SQIVND (reference sequence). V was shortened by 3 bases and J by 0 bases, with 8 bases between the two germline ends. The DNA for the CDR3 is TGTGCCAGTAGTATCAGTAGATCTAACTATGGCTACACCTTC. Protein: CASSISRSNYGYTF.

The J gene is TRBJ1-5, the V gene TRBV12-5; D possibly corresponds to TRBD1 (6 bases). Germline CDR1 reads LGHNT; CDR2 reads FRNRAP. This CDR3 has 13 amino acids. With 5 bases removed from V and 7 bases from J, the gap between germline ends came to 12 bases. The CDR3 DNA follows: TGTGCTAGTGGTAGACAGGCGAACCAGCCCCAGCATTTT. It is translated as CASGRQANQPQHF.

The chain has TRBV19 and TRBJ2-7; a possible D gene is TRBD1 (5 bases). The CDR3 loop spans 16 amino acids. The ends were cut back, 0 bases at V and 2 bases at J, with 14 bases in the middle. Germline CDR1 LNHDA, CDR2 SQIVND (reference sequence). For the CDR3, the DNA is TGTGCCAGTAGTATAGATCCCTACAGGTTTGCCTACGAGCAGTACTTC. Protein product: CASSIDPYRFAYEQYF.

The chain joins TRBV6-2 or TRBV6-3 to TRBJ2-7, with 8 nucleotides matching TRBD2. This CDR3 spans 16 amino acids. Unmatched junction bases numbered 4, after V lost 0 bases and J lost 0 bases. CDR1 is MNHEY and CDR2 is SVGEGT in the germline V gene. CDR3 in DNA: TGTGCCAGCAGTTACTCTCGGGGGGGCATCTCCTACGAGCAGTACTTC. It codes for CASSYSRGGISYEQYF.

V usage is TRBV28 and J usage is TRBJ2-3; perhaps TRBD2 as D (6 bases). Deletions cut 8 bases from V and 4 bases from J, with 19 bases between. Per germline, CDR1 MDHEN and CDR2 SYDVKM. The CDR3 spans 15 residues. The CDR3 DNA sequence: TGTGCCAGCGGTCCCTCGCACGGGAGCTCAGATACGCAGTATTTT. Encoded protein: CASGPSHGSSDTQYF.

This clone occurred once. The gene calls are TRBV5-1 and TRBJ2-1; D is unclear. Germline CDR1 SGHRS, CDR2 YFSETQ. The V end was cut by 0 bases, the J end by 5 bases, with 12 bases between. The CDR3 has 15 amino acids. CDR3 sequence reads: CASSLGTTRNNEQFF. CDR3 coding DNA: TGCGCCAGCAGCTTGGGAACCACACGGAACAATGAGCAGTTCTTC.

CDR3 amino acids: CASSYTDSRPEAFF. The CDR3 DNA follows: TGTGCCAGCAGTTACACAGACAGTAGGCCTGAAGCTTTCTTT. V gene TRBV6-5 combines with J gene TRBJ1-1, with D tentatively TRBD1 (5 bases). This CDR3 has 14 residues. CDR1 is MNHEY and CDR2 is SVGAGI in the germline V gene. The V gene lost 2 bases and the J gene lost 6 bases, with 13 bases spanning the gap.

The genes are TRBV5-1 and TRBJ1-1; 7 positions agree with TRBD1. The CDR3 extends over 15 amino acids. Germline loops: CDR1 SGHRS, CDR2 YFSETQ. The junction had 13 bases not matched to a gene; V was cut back by 4 bases and J by 7 bases. The CDR3 protein is CASSPGPGTVYEAFF. The CDR3 nucleotides read TGCGCCAGCAGCCCCGGTCCCGGGACAGTATATGAAGCTTTCTTT.

The chain combines TRBV6-5 with TRBJ1-2; TRBD1 matches at 8 bases. Germline CDR1 MNHEY, CDR2 SVGAGI. V trimming: 1 base; J trimming: 5 bases; junction bases outside the gene matches: 3. The CDR3 runs 14 residues. The DNA for the CDR3 is TGTGCCAGCAGTTACTTGGACAGGGAGTATGGCTACACCTTC. It is translated as CASSYLDREYGYTF.

This sequence joins TRBV20-1 and TRBJ1-1; no definite D call. This CDR3 has 12 amino acids. Germline CDR1 DFQATT, CDR2 SNEGSKA (reference sequence). V was trimmed by 3 bases and J by 1 base, leaving 6 bases between them. CDR3 protein: CSASNTNTEAFF. The CDR3 region has the DNA TGCAGTGCTAGTAACACGAACACTGAAGCTTTCTTT.

The chain employs TRBV10-2 and TRBJ2-1; 8 nucleotides line up with TRBD1. The length of the CDR3 is 14 residues. V gave up 8 bases and J gave up 2 bases; unmatched junction bases: 5. Germline CDR1 and CDR2: WSHSY and SAAADI. The chain's CDR3 is CASGGTGTYNEQFF. The CDR3 DNA follows: TGCGCCAGCGGAGGGACAGGTACCTACAATGAGCAGTTCTTC.

This clone was detected once. The rearrangement links TRBV19 to TRBJ2-7; unclear D gene. The V gene lost 5 bases and the J gene lost 5 bases, with 13 bases spanning the gap. The CDR3 spans 13 residues. The germline V gene encodes CDR1 LNHDA and CDR2 SQIVND (reference sequence). As DNA, the CDR3 is TGTGCCAGTAGTCCCCGCCGCGGAGACGAGCAGTACTTC. Encoded protein: CASSPRRGDEQYF. Full variable domain (missing parts from reference TRBV19 and TRBJ2-7): DGGITQSPKYLFRKEGQNVTLSCEQNLNHDAMYWYRQDPGQGLRLIYYSQIVNDFQKGDIAEGYSVSREKKESFPLTVTSAQKNPTAFYLCASSPRRGDEQYFGPGTRLTVT.

Only a few counts were recorded for this clone. The V gene is TRBV4-3, the J gene TRBJ1-1; a weak D match, TRBD1 (6 bases). V was shortened by 0 bases and J by 5 bases, with 16 bases between the two germline ends. CDR3 length: 16 amino acids. Germline CDR1 is LGHNA and CDR2 is YSLEER. The CDR3 reads CASSQDTIRGGTEAFF. The CDR3 DNA is TGCGCCAGCAGCCAAGATACAATCAGGGGTGGAACTGAAGCTTTCTTT.

This rearrangement joins TRBV7-6 to TRBJ2-5; 10 bases align to TRBD2. The CDR3 loop spans 14 amino acids. Germline CDR1 reads SGHVS; CDR2 reads FNYEAQ. V lost 6 bases and J lost 5; bases outside the gene matches: 6. This chain's CDR3 is CASRQLAGWETQYF. As DNA, the CDR3 is TGTGCCAGCAGACAACTAGCGGGGTGGGAGACCCAGTACTTC.

The rearrangement uses TRBV28 and TRBJ1-6; 8 bases line up with TRBD1. The CDR3 extends over 14 amino acids. The germline V gene has CDR1 MDHEN and CDR2 SYDVKM. Unmatched junction bases numbered 4, after V lost 3 bases and J lost 9 bases. The CDR3 loop reads CASSFRTGSSPLHF. In nucleotides, the CDR3 is TGTGCCAGCAGTTTCCGGACAGGGAGTTCACCCCTCCACTTT.

This clone was counted between two and nine times. The V and J genes are TRBV5-8 and TRBJ1-5; D is possibly TRBD1 (5 bases). Trimming removed 2 bases at V and 7 bases at J, with 13 bases between. Germline CDR1 and CDR2: SGHTS and YDEGEE. The CDR3 totals 14 residues. CDR3 DNA: TGTGCCAGCAGCTTATGGGGGAGTGGGCAGCCCCAGCATTTT. Translating it yields CASSLWGSGQPQHF.

The CDR3 region is CASSLSGRATYEQYF. The CDR3 nucleotides are TGTGCCAGCAGCTTGAGCGGGAGAGCAACCTACGAGCAGTACTTC. This chain links TRBV5-4 with TRBJ2-7, with 8 bases aligning to TRBD2. V dropped 1 base and J dropped 2; count of bases not matched to a gene: 5. Germline V gene sequence: CDR1 SGHNT, CDR2 YYREEE (reference sequence). The CDR3 covers 15 residues.

This rearrangement joins TRBV6-1 to TRBJ2-1; TRBD1 aligns across 9 bases. This CDR3 region has 15 residues. CDR1 is MNHNS, CDR2 SASEGT, per germline. Germline trimming cut 1 base from V and 7 bases from J; bases unmatched to any gene: 5. CDR3: CASSEVGTGMNEQFF. Written as DNA, the CDR3 is TGTGCCAGCAGTGAAGTAGGGACAGGGATGAATGAGCAGTTCTTC.

The rearrangement joins TRBV29-1 to TRBJ2-1, with TRBD2 matching 7 bases. CDR3 length equals 13 residues. With V trimmed by 3 bases and J by 9 bases, 8 bases remained unmatched. CDR1 and CDR2 from the germline V gene are SQVTM and ANQGSEA. The CDR3 coding sequence is TGCAGCGTTGATTGGCGGGAGCAGGGTGAGCAGTTCTTC. Residues: CSVDWREQGEQFF.

The chain has TRBV19 and TRBJ1-5, with 7 bases fitting TRBD1. The trim removed 3 bases at V and 6 bases at J, leaving 5 bases unmatched. The CDR3 is 14 amino acids. In germline, CDR1 is LNHDA, CDR2 SQIVND (reference sequence). CDR3 amino acids: CASSIDRVSQPQHF. The CDR3 region has the DNA TGTGCCAGTAGTATCGACAGGGTGAGTCAGCCCCAGCATTTT.

The genes are TRBV4-3 and TRBJ1-2, with a tentative D call TRBD1 (5 bases). V lost 1 base, J lost 4 bases, and 13 bases lay in between. Looked up from germline, CDR1 is LGHNA and CDR2 is YSLEER. This CDR3 is built from 15 residues. CDR3 coding DNA: TGCGCCAGCAGCCAAGGGCCCAGGGCTGGCTATGGCTACACCTTC. The encoded protein is CASSQGPRAGYGYTF.